The source of this T cell receptor beta chain is a study of blood T cell repertoires in COVID-19. The wider study: Collection of acute and convalescent COVID-19 samples took place in the United States, Italy and Spain. The cDNA or gDNA used as material had been derived from T cells, B-cell-depleted T cells, or PBMCs.

The CDR3 has 14 residues. Germline values: CDR1 SNHLY, CDR2 FYNNEI. J was trimmed by 2 bases and V by 8 bases; bases with no gene match: 4. Methods used by the authors: Amplifying reference gene primers gave estimates of nucleated cell counts. Generated by immunoSEQ multiplex PCR, the TCRdb table keeps only in-frame clones and is missing some. The D gene and trimming were derived from the DNA, and the V and J assignments and clone size from that table. The table lists under 250,000 clones, roughly nine tenths of them singletons. J is TRBJ2-2 and V is TRBV2, with 8 positions matching TRBD2. The receptor was isolated from a man aged 30-40 years with acute or convalescent COVID-19. The sequenced sample was peripheral blood. CDR3 nucleotide sequence: TGTGCCAGCGAGCGGGGGTACAACACCGGGGAGCTGTTTTTT. It is translated as CASERGYNTGELFF.